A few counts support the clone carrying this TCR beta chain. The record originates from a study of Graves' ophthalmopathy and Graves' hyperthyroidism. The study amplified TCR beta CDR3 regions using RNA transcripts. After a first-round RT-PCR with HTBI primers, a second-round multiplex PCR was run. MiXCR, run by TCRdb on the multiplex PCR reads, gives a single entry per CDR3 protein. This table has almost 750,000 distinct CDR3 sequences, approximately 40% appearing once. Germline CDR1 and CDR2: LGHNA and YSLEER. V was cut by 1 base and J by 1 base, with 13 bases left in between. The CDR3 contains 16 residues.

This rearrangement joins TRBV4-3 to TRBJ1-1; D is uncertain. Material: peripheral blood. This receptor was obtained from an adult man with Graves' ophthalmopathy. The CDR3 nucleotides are TGCGCCAGCAGCCAAGGGGTCTGGGTTACGAACACTGAAGCTTTCTTT. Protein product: CASSQGVWVTNTEAFF.